What follows are 31 T cell receptor beta chains derived from one specimen sequenced in a study of blood T cell repertoires in COVID-19. Clones were sequenced by immunoSEQ multiplex PCR, and TCRdb holds only the in-frame ones, with some missing. The repertoire holds 31,000 or so clones, with 89% as singletons. Source material: peripheral blood. The receptors were gathered from an elderly man with acute or convalescent COVID-19.

This CDR3 reads CASSVEGQGGNEQFF. CDR3 nucleotides: TGTGCCAGCAGCGTAGAGGGGCAGGGTGGAAATGAGCAGTTCTTC. The chain is built from TRBV9 and TRBJ2-1, with TRBD1 as a possible D gene (5 bases). CDR3 length: 15 residues. The germline CDR1 and CDR2 sequences are SGDLS and YYNGEE. V lost 0 bases, J lost 7 bases, and 14 bases lay in between.

The chain combines TRBV30 with TRBJ1-2, with TRBD1 matching over 10 bases. CDR3 length: 18 amino acids. J was trimmed by 2 bases and V by 3 bases; bases with no gene match: 15. Germline V CDR1 and CDR2: GTSNPN, SVGIG (reference sequence). DNA for the CDR3: TGTGCCTGGAGGGAGGCGACCGACCCGGGACAGGGGAACTATGGCTACACCTTC. Translating it yields CAWREATDPGQGNYGYTF.

The gene calls are TRBV9 and TRBJ2-1; TRBD2 aligns across 9 bases. Germline CDR1 and CDR2: SGDLS and YYNGEE. After removal of 0 bases from V and 5 bases from J, the junction contained 0 bases not matched to a gene. The CDR3 loop spans 14 amino acids. The CDR3 region is CASSVGLADNEQFF. CDR3 in DNA: TGTGCCAGCAGCGTAGGACTAGCGGACAATGAGCAGTTCTTC.

This clone showed up just once. The chain uses TRBV3-1 (or the pseudogene TRBV3-2) and TRBJ2-7, with D unresolved. The CDR3 extends over 12 amino acids. Germline CDR1 and CDR2: LGHDT and YNNKEL (reference sequence). V lost 1 base, J lost 4 bases, and 5 bases lay in between. CDR3 amino acids: CASSQVTYEQYF. CDR3 in DNA: TGTGCCAGCAGCCAAGTCACTTACGAGCAGTACTTC.

The chain links TRBV28 to TRBJ1-2; the match to TRBD1 covers 10 bases. Germline values: CDR1 MDHEN, CDR2 SYDVKM. With 5 bases clipped from V and 4 bases from J, the junction kept 13 bases outside the gene matches. The CDR3 totals 17 residues. CDR3 coding DNA: TGTGCCAGCAGTCGATACCTCCGGGACAGGGGCTCCTATGGCTACACCTTC. Translating it yields CASSRYLRDRGSYGYTF.

This clone was picked up one time. The chain links TRBV30 to TRBJ2-7; 10 positions agree with TRBD1. The germline CDR1 and CDR2 sequences are GTSNPN and SVGIG (reference sequence). With 2 bases clipped from V and 6 bases from J, the junction kept 7 bases outside the gene matches. This CDR3 region has 14 residues. CDR3 sequence: CAWSRDRGRREQYF. The CDR3 nucleotides read TGTGCCTGGAGTCGCGACAGGGGGCGACGCGAGCAGTACTTC.

The rearrangement uses TRBV19 and TRBJ2-7; a weak D match, TRBD1 (6 bases). CDR3 length: 13 amino acids. The germline V gene has CDR1 LNHDA and CDR2 SQIVND (reference sequence). V lost 2 bases and J lost 4, with 9 bases in between. The CDR3 loop reads CASSISQGYEQYF. As DNA, the CDR3 is TGTGCCAGTAGTATAAGTCAGGGGTACGAGCAGTACTTC.

The chain is built from TRBV5-1 and TRBJ2-7; maybe TRBD1 (5 bases). CDR1 is SGHRS and CDR2 is YFSETQ in the germline V gene. The CDR3 totals 12 residues. Trimming took off 4 bases at V and 6 bases at J, with 11 bases between the two ends. CDR3 nucleotide sequence: TGCGCCAGCAGCCCCTTGGGGCGCGAGCAGTACTTC. It codes for CASSPLGREQYF.

The chain carries TRBV3-1 (or the pseudogene TRBV3-2) and TRBJ1-3; D not certain. Germline lookup yields CDR1 LGHDT and CDR2 YNNKEL (reference sequence). Trimming took 4 bases from V and 1 from J, leaving 8 bases between them. The CDR3 totals 14 residues. In nucleotides, the CDR3 is TGTGCCAGCAGCCGGCAGTTTTCTGGAAACACCATATATTTT. It translates to CASSRQFSGNTIYF.

This sequence joins TRBV2 and TRBJ2-1, with D possibly TRBD1 on 7 matching bases. Germline V gene data show CDR1 as SNHLY and CDR2 as FYNNEI. Trimming pared 6 bases from V and 9 bases from J, leaving 18 bases between. The CDR3 runs 14 residues. CDR3 sequence reads: CASSRQGAGREQFF. The CDR3 DNA sequence: TGTGCCAGCAGCCGACAGGGAGCGGGTCGTGAGCAGTTCTTC. The entire variable domain, with the rest obtained from reference TRBV2 and TRBJ2-1, is as follows: EPEVTQTPSHQVTQMGQEVILRCVPISNHLYFYWYRQILGQKVEFLVSFYNNEISEKSEIFDDQFSVERPDGSNFTLKIRSTKLEDSAMYFCASSRQGAGREQFFGPGTRLTVL.

This chain connects TRBV3-1 (or the pseudogene TRBV3-2) to TRBJ2-3, with TRBD2 as a possible D gene (6 bases). The CDR3 loop spans 15 amino acids. The germline V gene has CDR1 LGHDT and CDR2 YNNKEL (reference sequence). Trimming took off 0 bases at V and 6 bases at J, with 13 bases between the two ends. The CDR3 sequence: CASSQDRERADTQYF. Here the CDR3 DNA reads TGTGCCAGCAGCCAAGACCGGGAGCGGGCGGATACGCAGTATTTT.

The V call is TRBV19, the J call TRBJ2-2, with TRBD1 matching over 11 bases. This CDR3 has 19 amino acids. The V gene end was trimmed by 0 bases and the J gene end by 3 bases; junction bases not matched to a gene: 9. Germline CDR1 LNHDA, CDR2 SQIVND (reference sequence). As DNA, the CDR3 is TGTGCCAGTAGTATAGACCCGGCGGACAGGGGGCCCTACACCGGGGAGCTGTTTTTT. This encodes CASSIDPADRGPYTGELFF.

The chain employs TRBV19 and TRBJ1-6; TRBD1 matches 7 bases. Germline CDR1 is LNHDA and CDR2 is SQIVND (reference sequence). V was clipped by 5 bases and J by 7 bases; unmatched bases: 8. This CDR3 contains 15 residues. The DNA for the CDR3 is TGTGCCAGTAGTTGGAACAGGGGCGAGAATTCACCCCTCCACTTT. Translated: CASSWNRGENSPLHF.

The rearrangement joins TRBV7-4 to TRBJ2-5; perhaps TRBD2 as D (6 bases). This CDR3 comprises 17 residues. With 5 bases removed from V and 5 bases from J, the gap between germline ends came to 24 bases. Germline V gene lookup returns CDR1 SGHVT and CDR2 SQSDAQ. The CDR3 loop is CASSPRKASVLLETQYF. The CDR3 DNA sequence: TGTGCCAGCAGCCCCCGAAAGGCTAGCGTCTTACTCGAGACCCAGTACTTC.

V is TRBV6-5 and J is TRBJ2-7, with 7 bases identical to TRBD1. V dropped 6 bases and J dropped 4; count of bases not matched to a gene: 12. Germline values: CDR1 MNHEY, CDR2 SVGAGI. CDR3 size: 15 residues. CDR3 nucleotide sequence: TGTGCCAGCAGGGGCAGACAGGGAGCCCCATACGAGCAGTACTTC. Translating it yields CASRGRQGAPYEQYF.

The chain links TRBV16 to TRBJ2-2; possible D gene TRBD1, 6 bases. The V and J ends lost 4 bases and 5 bases respectively, with 8 bases between them. The CDR3 length is 13 residues. Germline CDR1 is KGHSY and CDR2 is FQNENV. Here the CDR3 DNA reads TGTGCCAGCAGCCTAGGGGGAACCGGGGAGCTGTTTTTT. As protein: CASSLGGTGELFF.

V gene TRBV28 combines with J gene TRBJ1-4, with 12 bases fitting TRBD1. Germline CDR1 reads MDHEN; CDR2 reads SYDVKM. There are 14 residues in the CDR3. V was clipped by 6 bases and J by 7 bases; unmatched bases: 3. CDR3 in amino acids: CASSGTGGSEKLFF. CDR3 in DNA: TGTGCCAGCAGCGGGACAGGGGGCAGTGAAAAACTGTTTTTT.

CDR3 bases: TGTGCCTGGAGTGGGCGGACAGCTAATTCACCCCTCCACTTT. Translated: CAWSGRTANSPLHF. The J gene is TRBJ1-6, the V gene TRBV30; maybe TRBD1 (6 bases). There are 14 residues in the CDR3. Germline-derived CDR1 and CDR2 are GTSNPN and SVGIG (reference sequence). Trimming pared 1 base from V and 6 bases from J, leaving 10 bases between.

The CDR3 reads CASSLYGTYNQPQHF. CDR3 bases: TGTGCCAGCAGTTTATACGGGACATACAATCAGCCCCAGCATTTT. This chain uses TRBV28 with TRBJ1-5; TRBD1 is a possible D gene (6 bases). V was trimmed by 1 base and J by 3 bases, leaving 10 bases between them. This CDR3 is 15 amino acids long. From germline, CDR1 is MDHEN and CDR2 SYDVKM.

The J gene is TRBJ2-3, the V gene TRBV20-1; TRBD2 matches at 8 bases. J gave up 0 bases and V 3 bases, and 5 bases lay outside the gene matches. The germline V gene encodes CDR1 DFQATT and CDR2 SNEGSKA (reference sequence). This CDR3 contains 15 residues. CDR3 sequence: CSASITSGSTDTQYF. CDR3 nucleotide sequence: TGCAGTGCTAGTATAACTAGCGGTAGCACAGATACGCAGTATTTT.

The J gene is TRBJ1-4, the V gene TRBV28; no reliable D call. Germline V gives CDR1 MDHEN, CDR2 SYDVKM. The CDR3 has 16 amino acids. Trimming shortened V by 5 bases and J by 4 bases, and 17 bases separated the two germline ends. CDR3 in amino acids: CASSPRPGGYNEKLFF. The CDR3, as DNA: TGTGCCAGCAGTCCCCGGCCAGGTGGCTATAATGAAAAACTGTTTTTT.

This clone appeared once. The V gene is TRBV5-1, the J gene TRBJ2-1, with a tentative D call TRBD1 (5 bases). The CDR3 contains 12 residues. Trimming left V 4 bases short and J 8 bases short, with 10 bases between. The V gene's germline CDR1 is SGHRS and CDR2 YFSETQ. The CDR3 region has the DNA TGCGCCAGCAGCATCAGGGTGGATGAGCAGTTCTTC. It codes for CASSIRVDEQFF.

This clone was counted only a few times. This chain joins TRBV4-1 and TRBJ2-7; 8 nucleotides align to TRBD1. Germline CDR1 reads MGHRA; CDR2 reads YSYEKL. There are 16 residues in the CDR3. J was trimmed by 2 bases and V by 4 bases; bases with no gene match: 10. The CDR3: CASSLTVGDRTYEQYF. For the CDR3, the DNA is TGCGCCAGCAGCCTTACCGTGGGGGACAGGACCTACGAGCAGTACTTC.

V usage is TRBV15 and J usage is TRBJ2-1; possible D gene TRBD2, 6 bases. The CDR3 totals 18 residues. V lost 2 bases to trimming and J lost 7 bases, with 24 bases between them. Germline CDR1 is LNHNV and CDR2 is YYDKDF (reference sequence). DNA of the CDR3: TGTGCCACCAGCAGACCCTCGTTCGCCCCAAGGCGGGATAATGAGCAGTTCTTC. Amino acid sequence: CATSRPSFAPRRDNEQFF.

This clone showed up just once. This CDR3 is CASSESRRANTGELFF. In DNA, the CDR3 is TGCGCCAGCAGTGAGTCAAGGAGGGCGAACACCGGGGAGCTGTTTTTT. The chain links TRBV10-1 to TRBJ2-2; the D gene is possibly TRBD2 (6 bases). CDR3 length equals 16 residues. The germline V and J ends were trimmed by 0 bases and 0 bases, with 8 bases remaining between them. Germline V gives CDR1 WNHNN, CDR2 SYGVQD (reference sequence).

The CDR3 DNA reads as TGTGCCAGTGAAGGGAGTGCAGTCGGGCTGTTTTTT. This translates into CASEGSAVGLFF. The chain links TRBV2 to TRBJ2-2; D may be TRBD2 (5 bases). Germline assignment: CDR1 SNHLY and CDR2 FYNNEI. This CDR3 comprises 12 residues. The V and J ends lost 9 bases and 13 bases respectively, with 18 bases between them.

This chain links TRBV6-2 or TRBV6-3 with TRBJ2-1, with 10 bases that match TRBD2. V lost 5 bases to trimming and J lost 1 base; unmatched junction nucleotides: 2. This CDR3 has 15 residues. Per germline, CDR1 MNHEY and CDR2 SVGEGT. CDR3 coding DNA: TGTGCCAGCAGTGGAGCGGGAGGGTCCTACAATGAGCAGTTCTTC. It specifies CASSGAGGSYNEQFF.

This chain uses TRBV5-1 with TRBJ1-2, with 7 bases lining up with TRBD1. The CDR3 has 17 amino acids. Trimming at V came to 4 bases and at J to 5 bases, leaving 17 bases not matched to a gene. Germline loops: CDR1 SGHRS, CDR2 YFSETQ. The CDR3 protein is CASSPSTGNLNYYGYTF. The CDR3 DNA is TGCGCCAGCAGCCCGTCGACAGGGAACCTTAACTATTATGGCTACACCTTC.

The V gene is TRBV7-9, the J gene TRBJ1-3, with D possibly being TRBD1 (6 bases). V dropped 5 bases and J dropped 4 bases, with 18 bases sitting between them. Germline lookup yields CDR1 SEHNR and CDR2 FQNEAQ (reference sequence). The CDR3 covers 16 residues. This CDR3 reads CASSLQQGTVGNTIYF. CDR3 nucleotide sequence: TGTGCCAGCAGCCTACAACAGGGAACTGTAGGAAACACCATATATTTT.

This chain joins TRBV7-2 and TRBJ2-7; TRBD2 is a possible D gene (5 bases). Germline V lookup: CDR1 SGHTA, CDR2 FQGNSA. There are 15 residues in the CDR3. With 5 bases removed from V and 0 bases from J, the gap between germline ends came to 14 bases. The CDR3 sequence: CASSQQAETSYEQYF. The CDR3 DNA reads as TGTGCCAGCAGCCAACAAGCGGAAACCTCCTACGAGCAGTACTTC.

The chain employs TRBV29-1 and TRBJ2-3; TRBD2 matches at 7 bases. The germline V gene has CDR1 SQVTM and CDR2 ANQGSEA. Germline trimming cut 4 bases from V and 3 bases from J; bases unmatched to any gene: 7. CDR3 length equals 14 residues. The CDR3, as DNA: TGCAGCGTTGGGGGCGGGAGAGGAACAGATACGCAGTATTTT. Its translation is CSVGGGRGTDTQYF.